Shown below are 29 T cell receptor beta chains from a single sample sequenced in a study of blood T cell repertoires in COVID-19 (TCRdb year 2020). To prepare the library, the immunoSEQ multiplex PCR assay was applied. The table comes from immuneACCESS by way of TCRdb, which keeps in-frame sequences with V and J called. Part of the clones is missing from these tables; in studies checked, under half for an unresolved V gene and the rest for unknown reasons. The sample records hundreds of thousands of clones, around 85% of which are singletons. Around 7.2% of the sample belongs to the ten largest clones. Sequenced input: peripheral blood. Receptors were obtained from a human donor in a cohort sampled during active COVID-19.

The rearrangement joins TRBV6-5 to TRBJ1-2; D remains unclear. Trimming cost V 7 bases and J 8 bases, with 17 bases left between them. CDR1 is MNHEY, CDR2 SVGAGI, per germline. The CDR3 covers 13 residues. CDR3 in amino acids: CASKRERRWGYTF. CDR3 sequence (DNA): TGTGCCAGCAAACGGGAGAGGCGGTGGGGCTACACCTTC.

This clone has just one count. The rearrangement joins TRBV24-1 to TRBJ2-1, with TRBD1 as a possible D gene (6 bases). Germline V lookup: CDR1 KGHDR, CDR2 SFDVKD. This CDR3 spans 14 amino acids. The V end lost 5 bases, the J end lost 5 bases, and 12 bases lay between the germline ends. For the CDR3, the DNA is TGTGCCACCAGTGCTGCTGACAGGAACAATGAGCAGTTCTTC. Translation: CATSAADRNNEQFF.

CDR3 in amino acids: CASSNKNTQYF. The CDR3, as DNA: TGTGCCAGCAGCAATAAAAATACGCAGTATTTT. The chain carries TRBV21-1 and TRBJ2-3; TRBD2, the table's D call, was not compared with the DNA. TRBV21-1 has pseudogene status. The CDR3 length is 11 residues.

The chain is built from TRBV9 and TRBJ2-3; a weak D match, TRBD2 (6 bases). CDR3 size: 14 residues. Trimming took 0 bases from V and 6 from J, leaving 11 bases between them. Germline CDR1 SGDLS, CDR2 YYNGEE. The CDR3 sequence is CASSVATEGDTQYF. Here the CDR3 DNA reads TGTGCCAGCAGCGTAGCTACGGAGGGGGATACGCAGTATTTT.

The chain joins TRBV15 to TRBJ1-6; D is ambiguous. CDR1 is LNHNV and CDR2 is YYDKDF in the germline V gene (reference sequence). The CDR3 totals 15 residues. Trimming took off 1 base at V and 9 bases at J, with 13 bases between the two ends. CDR3 sequence reads: CATSRVSQVVSPLHF. The CDR3 DNA reads as TGTGCCACCAGCAGAGTATCCCAAGTAGTTTCACCCCTCCACTTT.

The chain is built from TRBV27 and TRBJ1-1; no reliable D call. This CDR3 spans 13 amino acids. The germline V gene has CDR1 MNHEY and CDR2 SMNVEV (reference sequence). V dropped 5 bases and J dropped 0 bases, with 7 bases sitting between them. CDR3 loop: CASSGQLNTEAFF. In nucleotides, the CDR3 is TGTGCCAGCAGTGGCCAGTTGAACACTGAAGCTTTCTTT.

This chain joins TRBV6-1 and TRBJ1-3; TRBD1 matches at 8 bases. Germline V CDR1 and CDR2: MNHNS, SASEGT. V was pared by 4 bases and J by 1 base, with 12 bases of the junction left unmatched. There are 18 residues in the CDR3. CDR3 bases: TGTGCCAGCAGTGCCCGACAGGGGACGCCTTCTTCTGGAAACACCATATATTTT. As protein: CASSARQGTPSSGNTIYF.

The chain is built from TRBV9 and TRBJ2-3; TRBD1 is a possible D gene (7 bases). The V gene's germline CDR1 is SGDLS and CDR2 YYNGEE. This CDR3 comprises 17 residues. The V end lost 6 bases, the J end lost 1 base, and 21 bases lay between the germline ends. CDR3 region: CASTPSSGGSGTDTQYF. For the CDR3, the DNA is TGTGCCAGCACCCCATCCTCAGGGGGGTCGGGCACAGATACGCAGTATTTT.

The genes are TRBV24-1 and TRBJ2-5, with 8 bases aligning to TRBD2. J gave up 4 bases and V 5 bases, and 8 bases lay outside the gene matches. The CDR3 contains 15 residues. Germline V gene lookup returns CDR1 KGHDR and CDR2 SFDVKD. The CDR3 DNA reads as TGTGCCACCAGTGTGGCGGGGGGTGGCCCAGAGACCCAGTACTTC. This codes for CATSVAGGGPETQYF.

Only a few counts were recorded for this clone. The chain has TRBV2 and TRBJ2-2; D uncertain. V lost 6 bases to trimming and J lost 7 bases, with 6 bases between them. There are 11 residues in the CDR3. The V gene's germline CDR1 is SNHLY and CDR2 FYNNEI. CDR3 DNA sequence: TGTGCCAGCAGCTATTACGGGGAGCTGTTTTTT. Its protein product is CASSYYGELFF.

The rearrangement uses TRBV27 and TRBJ1-4, with D perhaps TRBD1 (5 bases). This CDR3 comprises 14 residues. Germline V lookup: CDR1 MNHEY, CDR2 SMNVEV (reference sequence). Trimming took 6 bases from V and 10 from J, leaving 18 bases between them. The DNA for the CDR3 is TGTGCCAGCAGCCTCGGGTGGGCAGGGTCAAAACTGTTTTTT. This translates into CASSLGWAGSKLFF.

The chain has TRBV6-5 and TRBJ1-1; D gene uncertain. CDR3 length equals 14 residues. V shed 7 bases and J shed 5 bases, with 17 bases lying between them. The germline CDR1 and CDR2 sequences are MNHEY and SVGAGI. This CDR3 is CASKFGELDTEAFF. DNA of the CDR3: TGTGCCAGCAAGTTCGGGGAACTCGATACTGAAGCTTTCTTT.

V gene TRBV4-2 combines with J gene TRBJ2-7, with TRBD1 as a possible D gene (5 bases). Germline CDR1 LGHNA, CDR2 YNFKEQ. The CDR3 runs to 15 residues. Trimming stripped 1 base from V and 0 bases from J, with 10 bases between. This chain's CDR3 is CASSQVDRGSYEQYF. CDR3 coding DNA: TGTGCCAGCAGCCAAGTAGATAGGGGCTCCTACGAGCAGTACTTC.

In its sample, this clone was seen a few times. This chain joins TRBV10-1 and TRBJ1-5, with D possibly TRBD1 on 5 matching bases. CDR1 and CDR2 from the germline V gene are WNHNN and SYGVQD (reference sequence). CDR3 size: 10 residues. The V end was cut by 10 bases, the J end by 6 bases, with 7 bases between. CDR3 residues: CATRGQPQHF. CDR3 coding DNA: TGCGCCACAAGGGGTCAGCCCCAGCATTTT.

The chain employs TRBV24-1 and TRBJ1-1; tentative D call: TRBD1 (5 bases). CDR1 and CDR2 from the germline V gene are KGHDR and SFDVKD. The CDR3 has 14 residues. V shed 7 bases and J shed 1 base, with 12 bases lying between them. The CDR3 nucleotides read TGTGCCACCAGGTCGGGGGGAGCGAACACTGAAGCTTTCTTT. It specifies CATRSGGANTEAFF.

This chain joins TRBV7-3 and TRBJ2-7, with 7 bases fitting TRBD1. CDR1 is SGHTA, CDR2 FQGTGA, per germline. The CDR3 contains 15 residues. V lost 3 bases and J lost 3; bases outside the gene matches: 8. DNA for the CDR3: TGTGCCAGCAGCTTCCCCGGACGACAGGGCTACGAGCAGTACTTC. Amino acid sequence: CASSFPGRQGYEQYF. Drawing the rest from reference TRBV7-3 and TRBJ2-7, the complete variable domain is GAGVSQTPSNKVTEKGKYVELRCDPISGHTALYWYRQSLGQGPEFLIYFQGTGAADDSGLPNDRFFAVRPEGSVSTLKIQRTERGDSAVYLCASSFPGRQGYEQYFGPGTRLTVT.

The rearrangement uses TRBV6-5 and TRBJ2-1; 14 bases agree with TRBD2. CDR1 is MNHEY and CDR2 is SVGAGI in the germline V gene. The CDR3 contains 14 residues. The ends lost 6 bases at V and 10 bases at J; junction bases unmatched: 5. The CDR3 loop is CASRGLAGVGEQFF. The CDR3 DNA reads TGTGCCAGCAGGGGACTAGCGGGGGTGGGAGAGCAGTTCTTC.

The chain uses TRBV18 and TRBJ1-1; maybe TRBD1 (5 bases). This CDR3 has 15 amino acids. CDR1 and CDR2 (germline): KGHSH, LQKENI. The V and J ends lost 0 bases and 0 bases respectively, with 8 bases between them. In nucleotides, the CDR3 is TGTGCCAGCTCACCACCGAGCAGGGTGAACACTGAAGCTTTCTTT. It is translated as CASSPPSRVNTEAFF.

The rearrangement uses TRBV9 and TRBJ2-2, with 10 nucleotides matching TRBD2. V trimming: 3 bases; J trimming: 5 bases; junction bases outside the gene matches: 7. Germline CDR1 is SGDLS and CDR2 is YYNGEE. The CDR3 spans 16 residues. The CDR3 nucleotides are TGTGCCAGCAGCGCAGCGGGGGGGCCGGGGACCGGGGAGCTGTTTTTT. Amino acids: CASSAAGGPGTGELFF.

Note on this clone: Germline and junction disagree at one end, which may indicate a read error. This sequence joins TRBV30 and TRBJ1-1; 7 bases fit TRBD1. Germline assignment: CDR1 GTSNPN and CDR2 SVGIG (reference sequence). The CDR3 contains 14 residues. The CDR3 DNA follows: TGTGCTTGGAGCCCAGGGACAGCAAACACTGAAGCTTTCTTT. It translates to CAWSPGTANTEAFF.

The V gene is TRBV6-2 or TRBV6-3, the J gene TRBJ1-1; no firm D call. V was trimmed by 5 bases and J by 1 base, leaving 5 bases between them. The CDR3 extends over 12 amino acids. Per the germline V gene, CDR1 is MNHEY and CDR2 is SVGEGT. The CDR3 region has the DNA TGTGCCAGCAGTGAGCCGAACACTGAAGCTTTCTTT. Amino acid sequence: CASSEPNTEAFF.

V gene TRBV2 combines with J gene TRBJ1-1, with D possibly being TRBD1 (5 bases). Germline CDR1 reads SNHLY; CDR2 reads FYNNEI. The V end was cut by 5 bases, the J end by 1 base, with 11 bases between. This CDR3 region has 14 residues. The DNA of the CDR3 is TGTGCCAGCAGTTCGAGACAGTCGAACACTGAAGCTTTCTTT. Its translation: CASSSRQSNTEAFF.

The chain links TRBV7-9 to TRBJ1-2; D may be TRBD1 (5 bases). V lost 10 bases and J 0 bases, leaving 9 bases between the germline ends. This CDR3 contains 12 residues. CDR1 SEHNR and CDR2 FQNEAQ come from the germline V gene (reference sequence). The CDR3 reads CATQVANYGYTF. CDR3 sequence (DNA): TGTGCCACACAGGTAGCTAACTATGGCTACACCTTC.

The gene calls are TRBV7-2 and TRBJ2-1, with 12 bases that match TRBD2. Germline trimming cut 4 bases from V and 5 bases from J; bases unmatched to any gene: 3. CDR1 and CDR2 (germline): SGHTA, FQGNSA. The length of the CDR3 is 15 residues. CDR3 loop: CASSSSGGGHNEQFF. The CDR3 DNA is TGTGCCAGCAGCTCTAGCGGGGGGGGCCACAATGAGCAGTTCTTC.

The chain is built from TRBV30 and TRBJ2-2; D not resolved. The V end was cut by 8 bases, the J end by 6 bases, with 13 bases between. CDR1 is GTSNPN, CDR2 SVGIG, per germline (reference sequence). The CDR3 has 12 residues. CDR3 sequence reads: CAKRTVAGELFF. The CDR3, as DNA: TGTGCCAAAAGAACGGTTGCCGGGGAGCTGTTTTTT.

The rearrangement joins TRBV30 to TRBJ1-1; 12 bases align to TRBD1. The CDR3 is made up of 16 amino acids. Germline V gives CDR1 GTSNPN, CDR2 SVGIG (reference sequence). With V trimmed by 3 bases and J by 6 bases, 11 bases remained unmatched. CDR3 DNA sequence: TGTGCCTGGAGCCTTGGGACAGGGGGCCGGGGTTCTGAAGCTTTCTTT. Encoded protein: CAWSLGTGGRGSEAFF.

The chain couples TRBV12-5 to TRBJ2-2, with D perhaps matching TRBD1 (6 bases). V lost 0 bases and J lost 0, with 26 bases in between. Per germline, CDR1 LGHNT and CDR2 FRNRAP. The CDR3 consists of 22 residues. The CDR3 spells CASGLVQSLSRDKRPNTGELFF. CDR3 in DNA: TGTGCTAGTGGTTTGGTACAGTCCTTGTCCAGGGACAAACGCCCGAACACCGGGGAGCTGTTTTTT.

The chain carries TRBV27 and TRBJ2-2; TRBD2 might be the D (5 bases). The V and J ends lost 5 bases and 2 bases respectively, with 15 bases between them. The CDR3 consists of 16 residues. Germline CDR1 is MNHEY and CDR2 is SMNVEV (reference sequence). In DNA form, the CDR3 reads TGTGCCAGCAGTCCCCTCGGAGAGGGTAACACCGGGGAGCTGTTTTTT. This codes for CASSPLGEGNTGELFF.

This clone was observed a few times. This rearrangement joins TRBV5-1 to TRBJ2-3; 9 bases line up with TRBD2. This CDR3 spans 18 amino acids. J lost 2 bases, V lost 4 bases, and 14 bases had no gene match. CDR1 and CDR2 from the germline V gene are SGHRS and YFSETQ. The CDR3 DNA reads TGCGCCAGCAGCGGAACCGGGACTAGCCATCGAAACACAGATACGCAGTATTTT. This sequence encodes CASSGTGTSHRNTDTQYF.